This section outlines one T cell receptor (beta chain) sequence together with its context. The data derive from a study of human T cells and chemical hapten exposure. TCRdb re-called the RACE reads through MiXCR, storing one row per CDR3 protein. Among fewer than 150,000 distinct CDR3 sequences listed, approximately 14% were seen once. The time point: patch test 1, 2 weeks after DPC sensitization. The treatment denotes: therapeutic diphenylcyclopropenone sensitization with weekly scalp DPC. Blood was drawn before each patch test was applied. CDR3 length: 14 amino acids. The germline V gene encodes CDR1 SGDLS and CDR2 YYNGEE. V shed 0 bases and J shed 2 bases, with 8 bases lying between them.

The source of this sequence is a man between 18 and 35 years old with alopecia areata. Some clones in this sample may be carry-over from other donors' samples. The V gene is TRBV9, the J gene TRBJ2-5; D ambiguous. Specimen: whole blood, collected in connection with sensitization to the hapten diphenylcyclopropenone (DPC). CDR3 loop: CASSVAPEQETQYF. The DNA of the CDR3 is TGTGCCAGCAGCGTAGCGCCAGAACAAGAGACCCAGTACTTC.